This T cell receptor beta chain was sequenced for a study of early T cells in non-severe SARS-CoV-2 infection. Study-level background: The chains were unpaired, and the sequenced material was bulk RNA from unsorted whole blood.

Study-wide results and limits: The matching step, a VDJdb search, favored anti-spike CD8 responses and missed private and CD4 specificities.

CDR1 is SNHLY, CDR2 FYNNEI, per germline. V gave up 7 bases and J gave up 4 bases, with 13 bases separating them. This CDR3 is 13 amino acids long. Unique molecular identifiers were added to individual cDNA molecules. TCRdb ran MiXCR on the 5' RACE reads and lists one entry per CDR3 protein. The table has about 99,000 distinct CDR3 sequences, approximately 15% seen once; the top ten hold over 1%. This clonotype appeared many times. Its target is not known. Sequenced sample: whole blood. This TCR was sampled from an adult who was a healthcare worker with PCR-confirmed SARS-CoV-2 infection or an uninfected control (not recorded which). The V call is TRBV2, the J call TRBJ1-2; D ambiguous. This CDR3 reads CASTLGESYGYTF. DNA for the CDR3: TGTGCCAGCACTCTCGGGGAGAGCTATGGCTACACCTTC.